The rows below give T cell receptor beta chains drawn from one sample of a study of cytomegalovirus exposure and HLA in healthy donors. Sequenced by immunoSEQ multiplex PCR; TCRdb stores in-frame clones only, minus some. The sample has 90,000 to 130,000 clones, about four fifths seen once. Sequencing input: PBMCs. The source of these receptors is a woman aged 18-29 years in good health and CMV-seropositive. Each CDR3 is given with its conserved first and last residue. The order of the fields is V gene, J gene, CDR3 protein.

>TRBV28|TRBJ1-5
CASSDQPQHF
>TRBV7-3|TRBJ2-1
CASSSAGYNEQFF
>TRBV9|TRBJ2-5
CASSVDGRREETQYF
>TRBV13|TRBJ2-7
CASSLAGVGEQYF
>TRBV5-4|TRBJ2-1
CASRTGMGNEQFF
>TRBV19|TRBJ1-4
CASSPNRDSNEKLFF
>TRBV6-1|TRBJ2-5
CASRVQGIQETQYF
>TRBV21-1|TRBJ1-5
CASSPPPQGAINQPQHF
>TRBV6-1|TRBJ2-3
CASSEASLAADTQYF
>TRBV5-1|TRBJ2-7
CASSLEASGAYEQYF
>TRBV19|TRBJ1-6
CASSFADSPLHF
>TRBV18|TRBJ1-1
CASSQLKTGDGTEAFF
>TRBV5-1|TRBJ1-2
CASSLGQGGYGYTF
>TRBV12-5|TRBJ1-5
CAIRTERYSNQPQHF
>TRBV7-9|TRBJ2-7
CASSLSGAGDIDEQYF
>TRBV19|TRBJ1-2
CASSPRTGPNYGYTF
>TRBV7-3|TRBJ2-1
CASSLPSGPSYNEQFF
>TRBV5-4|TRBJ2-7
CASSLQGGGVYEQYF
>TRBV6-5|TRBJ1-4
CASSSTGQGAREKLFF
>TRBV5-1|TRBJ2-1
CASSQDSYNEQFF
>TRBV6-1|TRBJ1-2
CASSVTGPYGYTF
>TRBV5-4|TRBJ2-5
CASSLEGARKTQYF
>TRBV7-8|TRBJ1-1
CASSLTDRNTEAFF
>TRBV15|TRBJ1-2
CATSSIRGSNYGYTF
>TRBV15|TRBJ2-7
CATRVAGESYEQYF
>TRBV28|TRBJ1-5
CASSLRGDTRPGHF
>TRBV29-1|TRBJ1-6
CSVEEARGKPVLNSPLHF
>TRBV27|TRBJ2-2
CASSYFGVEGTGELFF
>TRBV5-6|TRBJ1-2
CASSSGTGSFGYTF
>TRBV7-8|TRBJ2-7
CASSLGTYRGPYEQYF
>TRBV5-1|TRBJ2-1
CASSLRGATYNEQFF
>TRBV5-1|TRBJ1-1
CASSFNSNTEAFF
>TRBV5-1|TRBJ1-1
CASSWRGDTEAFF
>TRBV2|TRBJ2-1
CASSYTGTTREQFF
>TRBV18|TRBJ2-7
CASSTLAGETYEQYF
>TRBV5-6|TRBJ1-1
CASSFPQGTRVSEAFF
>TRBV10-3|TRBJ1-2
CAISDPKGYGYTF
>TRBV13|TRBJ1-1
CASSLGPSEAFF
>TRBV6-4|TRBJ2-4
CASSTTSGGIQYF
>TRBV13|TRBJ1-5
CASSHGRGSNQPQHF
>TRBV7-9|TRBJ2-3
CASTTRVGGRTDTQYF
>TRBV6-5|TRBJ1-2
CASSRQDYYGYTF
>TRBV11-3|TRBJ2-2
CASSPRTSGMNAGELFF
>TRBV6-1|TRBJ1-2
CASSENQGADGYTF
>TRBV27|TRBJ2-7
CASSLRTGGVREQYF
>TRBV25-1|TRBJ2-7
CASSEPGNSYEQYF
>TRBV25-1|TRBJ2-3
CASSKGGTGIDTQYF
>TRBV7-2|TRBJ1-2
CASSRPGGSYGYTF
>TRBV19|TRBJ1-1
CASSSRTGVAFF
>TRBV5-1|TRBJ1-2
CASSPETGNYGYTF
>TRBV27|TRBJ1-4
CASSLWTGREEKLFF
>TRBV11-2|TRBJ1-2
CASSSLRLMRQNHGYTF
>TRBV10-3|TRBJ2-3
CAISGSGTSGRSTDTQYF
>TRBV7-9|TRBJ1-1
CASSHSLGLTEAFF
>TRBV19|TRBJ2-7
CASRGNYEQYF
>TRBV25-1|TRBJ1-3
CASSAGGGGNTIYF
>TRBV7-9|TRBJ2-1
CSSSFTSGRNNEQFF
>TRBV13|TRBJ2-1
CASSLASGMNEQFF
>TRBV5-4|TRBJ2-7
CASSLALGLGYEQYF